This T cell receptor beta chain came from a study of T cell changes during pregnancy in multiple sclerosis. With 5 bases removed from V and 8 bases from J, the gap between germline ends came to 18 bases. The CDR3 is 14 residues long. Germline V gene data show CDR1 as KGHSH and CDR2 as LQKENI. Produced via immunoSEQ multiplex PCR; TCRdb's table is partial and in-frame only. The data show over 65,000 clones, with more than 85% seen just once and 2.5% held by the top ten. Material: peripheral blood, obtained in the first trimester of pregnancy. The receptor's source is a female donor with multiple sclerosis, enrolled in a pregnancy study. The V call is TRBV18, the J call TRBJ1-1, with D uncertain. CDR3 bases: TGTGCCAGCTCAGGGTCCGGGAATCCGCTGGAAGCTTTCTTT. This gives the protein CASSGSGNPLEAFF.